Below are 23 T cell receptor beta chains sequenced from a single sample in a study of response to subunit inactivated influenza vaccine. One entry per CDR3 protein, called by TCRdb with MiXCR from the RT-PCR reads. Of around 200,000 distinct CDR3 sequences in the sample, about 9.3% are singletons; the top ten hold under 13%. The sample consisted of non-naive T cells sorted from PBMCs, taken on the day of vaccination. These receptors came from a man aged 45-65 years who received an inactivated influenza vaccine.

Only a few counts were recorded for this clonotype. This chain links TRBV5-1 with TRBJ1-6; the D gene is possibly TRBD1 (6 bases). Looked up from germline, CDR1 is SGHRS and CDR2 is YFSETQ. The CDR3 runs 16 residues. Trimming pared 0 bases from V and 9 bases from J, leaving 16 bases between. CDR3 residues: CASSLELGGTGSPLHF. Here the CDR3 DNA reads TGCGCCAGCAGCTTGGAGTTAGGGGGGACGGGTTCACCCCTCCACTTT. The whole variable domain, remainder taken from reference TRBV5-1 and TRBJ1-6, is KAGVTQTPRYLIKTRGQQVTLSCSPISGHRSVSWYQQTPGQGLQFLFEYFSETQRNKGNFPGRFSGRQFSNSRSEMNVSTLELGDSALYLCASSLELGGTGSPLHFGNGTRLTVT.

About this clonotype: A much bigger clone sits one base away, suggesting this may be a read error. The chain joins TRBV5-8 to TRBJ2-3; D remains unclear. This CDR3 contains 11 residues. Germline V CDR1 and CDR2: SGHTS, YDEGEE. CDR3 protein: CDSSLVDTQYF. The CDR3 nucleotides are TGTGACAGCAGCTTGGTAGATACGCAGTATTTT.

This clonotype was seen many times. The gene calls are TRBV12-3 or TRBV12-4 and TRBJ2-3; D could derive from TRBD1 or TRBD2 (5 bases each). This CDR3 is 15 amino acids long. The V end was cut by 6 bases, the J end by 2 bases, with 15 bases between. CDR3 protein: CASSLTGTVTDTQYF. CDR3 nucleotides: TGTGCCAGCAGCCTAACCGGGACCGTCACAGATACGCAGTATTTT.

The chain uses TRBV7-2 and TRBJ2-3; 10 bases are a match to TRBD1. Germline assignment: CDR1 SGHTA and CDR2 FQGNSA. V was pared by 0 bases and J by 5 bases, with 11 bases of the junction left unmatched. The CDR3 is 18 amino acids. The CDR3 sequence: CASSLATGGRGLVDTQYF. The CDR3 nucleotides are TGTGCCAGCAGCTTAGCGACAGGGGGCCGGGGGTTGGTAGATACGCAGTATTTT.

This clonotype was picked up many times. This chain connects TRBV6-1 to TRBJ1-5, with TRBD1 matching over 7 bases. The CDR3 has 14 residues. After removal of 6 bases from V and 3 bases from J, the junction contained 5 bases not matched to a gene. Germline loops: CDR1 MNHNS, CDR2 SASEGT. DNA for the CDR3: TGTGCCAGCAGCCTGACAGGGATCAATCAGCCCCAGCATTTT. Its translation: CASSLTGINQPQHF.

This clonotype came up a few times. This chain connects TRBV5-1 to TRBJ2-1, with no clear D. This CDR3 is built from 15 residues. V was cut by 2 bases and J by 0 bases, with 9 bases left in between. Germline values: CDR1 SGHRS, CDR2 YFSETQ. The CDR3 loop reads CASSLATSSYNEQFF. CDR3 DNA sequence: TGCGCCAGCAGCTTAGCGACAAGCTCCTACAATGAGCAGTTCTTC.

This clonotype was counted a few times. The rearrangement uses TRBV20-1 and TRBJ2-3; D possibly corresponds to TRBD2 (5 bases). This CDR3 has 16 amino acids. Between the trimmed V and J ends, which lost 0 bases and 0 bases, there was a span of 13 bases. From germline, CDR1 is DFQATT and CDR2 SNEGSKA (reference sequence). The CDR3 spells CSARDLMEVSTDTQYF. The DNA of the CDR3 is TGCAGTGCTAGAGATCTCATGGAGGTCAGCACAGATACGCAGTATTTT.

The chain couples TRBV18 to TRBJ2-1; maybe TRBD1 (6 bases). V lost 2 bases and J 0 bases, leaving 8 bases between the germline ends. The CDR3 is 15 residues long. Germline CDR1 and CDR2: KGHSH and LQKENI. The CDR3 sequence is CASSPRGNSYNEQFF. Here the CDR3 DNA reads TGTGCCAGCTCACCAAGGGGGAACTCCTACAATGAGCAGTTCTTC.

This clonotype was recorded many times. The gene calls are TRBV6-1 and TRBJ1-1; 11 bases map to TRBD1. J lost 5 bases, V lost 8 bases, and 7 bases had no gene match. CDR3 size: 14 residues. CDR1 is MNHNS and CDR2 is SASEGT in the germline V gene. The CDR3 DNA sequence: TGTGCCAGCTTTGGGACAGGGGGGAAGACTGAAGCTTTCTTT. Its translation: CASFGTGGKTEAFF.

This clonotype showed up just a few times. CDR3 residues: CASSPRRSYEQYF. The DNA of the CDR3 is TGTGCCAGCAGCCCCCGACGGTCCTACGAGCAGTACTTC. V gene TRBV11-1 combines with J gene TRBJ2-7; D not resolved. Germline-derived CDR1 and CDR2 are SGHAT and FQDESV (reference sequence). V was shortened by 5 bases and J by 1 base, with 9 bases between the two germline ends. The CDR3 is 13 residues long.

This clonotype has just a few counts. CDR3 DNA: TGCAGTGCTAGACCGGGACGGACGACCAATTCACCCCTCCACTTT. Translated, it gives CSARPGRTTNSPLHF. The chain uses TRBV20-1 and TRBJ1-6; tentatively, D is TRBD1 (5 bases). The ends were cut back, 2 bases at V and 7 bases at J, with 15 bases in the middle. In germline, CDR1 is DFQATT, CDR2 SNEGSKA (reference sequence). This CDR3 has 15 amino acids.

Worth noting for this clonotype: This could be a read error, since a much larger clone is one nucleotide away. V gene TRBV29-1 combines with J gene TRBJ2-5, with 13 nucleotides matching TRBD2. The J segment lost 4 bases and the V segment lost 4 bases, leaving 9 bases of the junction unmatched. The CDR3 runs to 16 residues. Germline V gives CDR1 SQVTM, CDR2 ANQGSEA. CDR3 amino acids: CSVGGLAGRMPETQYF. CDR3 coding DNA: TGCAGCGTTGGGGGACTAGCGGGGCGTATGCCAGAGACCCAGTACTTC. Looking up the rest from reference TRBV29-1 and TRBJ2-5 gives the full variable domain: SAVISQKPSRDICQRGTSLTIQCQVDSQVTMMFWYRQQPGQSLTLIATANQGSEATYESGFVIDKFPISRPNLTFSTLTVSNMSPEDSSIYLCSVGGLAGRMPETQYFGPGTRLLVL.

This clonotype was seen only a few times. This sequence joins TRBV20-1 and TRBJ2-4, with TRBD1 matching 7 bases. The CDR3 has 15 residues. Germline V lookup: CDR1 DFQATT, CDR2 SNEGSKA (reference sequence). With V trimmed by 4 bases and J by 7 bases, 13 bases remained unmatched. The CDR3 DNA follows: TGCAGTGCTATGACACGACAGGGCGGATTGAACATTCAGTACTTC. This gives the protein CSAMTRQGGLNIQYF.

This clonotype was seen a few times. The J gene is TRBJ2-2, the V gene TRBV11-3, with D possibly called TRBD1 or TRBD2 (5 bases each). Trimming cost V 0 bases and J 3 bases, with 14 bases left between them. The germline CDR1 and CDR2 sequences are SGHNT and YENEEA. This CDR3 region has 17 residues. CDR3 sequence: CASSLDESGAHTGELFF. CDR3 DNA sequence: TGTGCCAGCAGCTTAGATGAGTCCGGGGCCCACACCGGGGAGCTGTTTTTT.

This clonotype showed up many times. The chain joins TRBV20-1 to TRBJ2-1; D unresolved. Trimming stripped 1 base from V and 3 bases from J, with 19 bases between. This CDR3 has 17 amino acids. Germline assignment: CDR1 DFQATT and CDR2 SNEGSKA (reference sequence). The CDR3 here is CSARVIALADGYNEQFF. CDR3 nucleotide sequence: TGCAGTGCTAGAGTTATAGCTCTCGCCGACGGCTACAATGAGCAGTTCTTC.

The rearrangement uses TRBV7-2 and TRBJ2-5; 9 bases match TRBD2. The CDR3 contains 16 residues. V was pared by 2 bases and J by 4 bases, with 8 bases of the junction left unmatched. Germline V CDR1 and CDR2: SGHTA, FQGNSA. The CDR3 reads CASSLWGSGSGETQYF. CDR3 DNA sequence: TGTGCCAGCAGCTTATGGGGTAGCGGGAGTGGAGAGACCCAGTACTTC.

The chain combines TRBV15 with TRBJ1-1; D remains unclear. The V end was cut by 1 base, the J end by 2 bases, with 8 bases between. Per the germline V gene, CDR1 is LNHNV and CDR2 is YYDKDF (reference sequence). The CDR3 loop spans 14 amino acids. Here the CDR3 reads CATSRGKGNTEAFF. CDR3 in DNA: TGTGCCACCAGCAGAGGGAAAGGAAACACTGAAGCTTTCTTT.

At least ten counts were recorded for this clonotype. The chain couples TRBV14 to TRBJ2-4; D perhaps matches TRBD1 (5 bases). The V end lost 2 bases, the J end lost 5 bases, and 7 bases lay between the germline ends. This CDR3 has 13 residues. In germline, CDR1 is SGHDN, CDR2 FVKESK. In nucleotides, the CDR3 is TGTGCCAGCAGCCAACAGGGCCAAAACATTCAGTACTTC. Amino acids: CASSQQGQNIQYF.

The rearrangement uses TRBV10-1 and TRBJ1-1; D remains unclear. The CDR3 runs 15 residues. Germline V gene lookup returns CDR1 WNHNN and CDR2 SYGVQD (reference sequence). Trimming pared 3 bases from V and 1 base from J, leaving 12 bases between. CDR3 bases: TGCGCCAGCAGTGATGTCCCTGTTACGAACACTGAAGCTTTCTTT. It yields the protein CASSDVPVTNTEAFF.

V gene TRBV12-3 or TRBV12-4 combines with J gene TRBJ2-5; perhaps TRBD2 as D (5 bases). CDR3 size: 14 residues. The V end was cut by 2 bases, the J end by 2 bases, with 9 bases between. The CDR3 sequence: CASSLQQRQETQYF. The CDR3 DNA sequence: TGTGCCAGCAGTTTACAACAGCGGCAAGAGACCCAGTACTTC.

The CDR3 loop is CATSRGDTHEQYF. The CDR3 nucleotides read TGTGCCACCAGCAGAGGTGACACCCACGAGCAGTACTTC. This chain connects TRBV15 to TRBJ2-7, with D uncertain. The CDR3 contains 13 residues. Germline assignment: CDR1 LNHNV and CDR2 YYDKDF (reference sequence). V lost 1 base, J lost 5 bases, and 9 bases lay in between.

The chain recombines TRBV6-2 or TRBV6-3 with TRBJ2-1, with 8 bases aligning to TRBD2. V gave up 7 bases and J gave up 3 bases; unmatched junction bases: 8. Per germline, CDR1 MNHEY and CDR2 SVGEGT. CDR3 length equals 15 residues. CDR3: CASILREGGYNEQFF. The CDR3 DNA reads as TGTGCCAGCATTTTACGGGAGGGGGGCTACAATGAGCAGTTCTTC.

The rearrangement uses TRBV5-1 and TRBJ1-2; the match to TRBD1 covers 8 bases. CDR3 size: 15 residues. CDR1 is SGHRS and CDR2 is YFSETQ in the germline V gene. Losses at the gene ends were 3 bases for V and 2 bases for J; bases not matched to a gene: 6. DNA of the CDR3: TGCGCCAGCAGCTCAGGGACAGGAGGAAACTATGGCTACACCTTC. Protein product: CASSSGTGGNYGYTF. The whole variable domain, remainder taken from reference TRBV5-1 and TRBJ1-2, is KAGVTQTPRYLIKTRGQQVTLSCSPISGHRSVSWYQQTPGQGLQFLFEYFSETQRNKGNFPGRFSGRQFSNSRSEMNVSTLELGDSALYLCASSSGTGGNYGYTFGSGTRLTVV.